Sequencing of this TCR beta chain was carried out in a study of blood T cell repertoires in COVID-19. Study-wide background: Both acute and convalescent COVID-19 samples were obtained from the United States, Italy and Spain. The cDNA or gDNA used as material had been derived from T cells, B-cell-depleted T cells, or PBMCs.

With 3 bases removed from V and 2 bases from J, the gap between germline ends came to 10 bases. Looked up from germline, CDR1 is SGDLS and CDR2 is YYNGEE. The CDR3 consists of 14 residues. Ten or more counts support this clone. The repertoire was sequenced with immunoSEQ multiplex PCR; TCRdb's copy has only in-frame clones and lacks some. The table records roughly 100,000 clones, around four fifths of them present only once. The rearrangement links TRBV9 to TRBJ2-3; D might be TRBD1 (6 bases). The sequencing sample was made of peripheral blood. The sequence came from a woman at least 80 years old with acute or convalescent COVID-19. CDR3 in DNA: TGTGCCAGCAGCGATTACAGGGTCACAGATACGCAGTATTTT. Its translation: CASSDYRVTDTQYF.